This record concerns one T cell receptor beta chain sequence. Germline CDR1 and CDR2: KGHDR and SFDVKD. The CDR3 is 13 residues long. The trim removed 6 bases at V and 7 bases at J, leaving 2 bases unmatched. This sample is part of a study of blood T cell repertoires in COVID-19. On the study more broadly: Both acute and convalescent COVID-19 samples were obtained from the United States, Italy and Spain. In each case, the material was cDNA or gDNA derived from T cells, B-cell-depleted T cells, or PBMCs.

Per the original data handling: Amplification of reference gene primers provided the estimated nucleated cell counts. The data were produced by immunoSEQ multiplex PCR, yet TCRdb's version contains in-frame clones alone and is incomplete. V, J and clone size were drawn from that table, and D and trimming were deduced from the DNA. Of 150,000 to 200,000 clones in the sample, almost 90% were seen once. Sample: peripheral blood. The sequence came from a man aged 45-65 years with acute or convalescent COVID-19. This chain joins TRBV24-1 and TRBJ2-1; TRBD1 matches at 10 bases. The CDR3 DNA follows: TGTGCCACCAGTAGACAGGGGGCTAATGAGCAGTTCTTC. Amino acid sequence: CATSRQGANEQFF.